These T cell receptor beta chains were read from a single sample in a study of Ad26.COV2.S vaccination and SARS-CoV-2 variants. The repertoire was sequenced with immunoSEQ multiplex PCR; TCRdb's copy has only in-frame clones and lacks some. In the table there are 440,000 or so clones, about 92% of which are singletons. Sequenced here: peripheral blood, sampled in a trial of Ad26.COV2.S vaccine versus placebo. The receptors come from a person aged 18 to 65 who received the Ad26.COV2.S COVID-19 vaccine or a placebo. The CDR3 runs from the conserved cysteine through the conserved F or W. Each record gives: J gene, clone size, V gene, D gene, CDR3 DNA, CDR3 protein. A D gene is named only where the DNA matches it firmly. Clone sizes are given selectively: once, few, many, or a class where the clone is expanded.

TRBJ2-7 | NA | TRBV28 | NA | TGTGCCAGCAGTTTAGAGTGGGCTAGCGTTGCCTACGAGCAGTACTTC | CASSLEWASVAYEQYF
TRBJ2-3 | NA | TRBV14 | NA | TGTGCCAGCAGGAGGACCGGCACAGATACGCAGTATTTT | CASRRTGTDTQYF
TRBJ2-5 | NA | TRBV27 | TRBD1 | TGTGCCAGCAGTCGACAGGGGGGGGAGACCCAGTACTTC | CASSRQGGETQYF
TRBJ1-5 | NA | TRBV6-2/TRBV6-3 | TRBD1 | TGTGCCAGCAGTTCGGAACAGGGGACTCAGCCCCAGCATTTT | CASSSEQGTQPQHF
TRBJ1-2 | NA | TRBV5-1 | NA | TGCGCCAGCAGCTTGGCCCAGGGCTATGGCTACACCTTC | CASSLAQGYGYTF
TRBJ2-5 | NA | TRBV4-1 | NA | TGCGCCAGCAGCCAAGATTCAGGCCCGGTTTCCCAGTACTTC | CASSQDSGPVSQYF
TRBJ2-3 | NA | TRBV10-3 | NA | TGTGCCATCAGTGACAGAGGGGAAGGGGATACGCAGTATTTT | CAISDRGEGDTQYF
TRBJ1-2 | NA | TRBV7-2 | TRBD1 | TGTGCCAGCAGCCAAGGGACAGTAAGGATCTATGGCTACACCTTC | CASSQGTVRIYGYTF
TRBJ2-1 | NA | TRBV5-5 | NA | TGTGCCAGCAGCTTGGACTATCCACACCACAATGAGCAGTTCTTC | CASSLDYPHHNEQFF
TRBJ1-5 | NA | TRBV4-3 | TRBD1 | TGCGCCAGCAGCCAAAACAGGGGGTATCAGCCCCAGCATTTT | CASSQNRGYQPQHF
TRBJ1-2 | NA | TRBV5-1 | NA | TGCGCCAGCGCTAGGACGGCAGCTAACTATGGCTACACCTTC | CASARTAANYGYTF
TRBJ2-7 | NA | TRBV21-1 | NA | TGTGCCAGCAGCAAAGCGGAAGGCAGGGACTCCTACGAGCAGTACTTC | CASSKAEGRDSYEQYF
TRBJ2-7 | NA | TRBV5-4 | TRBD2 | TGTGCCAGCAGCCCCGGGGGGGGAGCCTACGAGCAGTACTTC | CASSPGGGAYEQYF
TRBJ2-7 | once | TRBV5-6 | TRBD2 | TGTGCCAGCAGCTTGGATGGGACTAGCGGGAGGGTTCAGTACTTC | CASSLDGTSGRVQYF
TRBJ2-2 | NA | TRBV6-2/TRBV6-3 | TRBD2 | TGTGCCAGCAGCAGGAGCGGGAGCGGGAACACCGGGGAGCTGTTTTTT | CASSRSGSGNTGELFF
TRBJ2-3 | NA | TRBV7-2 | NA | TGTGCCAGCAGCCGTACTGCCGACAGGACTTTCACAGATACGCAGTATTTT | CASSRTADRTFTDTQYF
TRBJ2-7 | NA | TRBV7-9 | TRBD1 | TGTGCCAGCAGCTTAGTTGCAGGACAGGGGGCCTACGAGCAGTACTTC | CASSLVAGQGAYEQYF
TRBJ2-7 | NA | TRBV7-9 | TRBD2 | TGTGCCAGCACCACCCCGACTAGCGGGACATACGAGCAGTACTTC | CASTTPTSGTYEQYF
TRBJ2-7 | NA | TRBV6-5 | TRBD2 | TGTGCCAGCAGTTTGGCTAGCGGGACAACCTACGAGCAGTACTTC | CASSLASGTTYEQYF
TRBJ1-1 | NA | TRBV7-2 | TRBD1 | TGTGCCAGCAGCTTGCAGGGGGGAAACACTGAAGCTTTCTTT | CASSLQGGNTEAFF
TRBJ2-7 | NA | TRBV28 | TRBD2 | TGTGCCAGCAGTTTGGTGAGCGGGATCTCCTACGAGCAGTACTTC | CASSLVSGISYEQYF
TRBJ2-7 | NA | TRBV6-5 | NA | TGTGCCAGCAGTTCCAGGGTCTCCTACGAGCAGTACTTC | CASSSRVSYEQYF
TRBJ2-2 | NA | TRBV27 | TRBD1 | TGTGCCAGCAGTTTAGACAGGGGGGACACCGGGGAGCTGTTTTTT | CASSLDRGDTGELFF
TRBJ2-1 | NA | TRBV3-1/TRBV3-2 | NA | TGTGCCAGCAGGCTGGGGAGCAACAATGAGCAGTTCTTC | CASRLGSNNEQFF
TRBJ1-1 | many | TRBV14 | NA | TGTGCCAGCAGCCAAGATTTGGGATGGAACACTGAAGCTTTCTTT | CASSQDLGWNTEAFF
TRBJ2-7 | NA | TRBV7-2 | NA | TGTGCCAGCAGCACGGGACTTAACTACGAGCAGTACTTC | CASSTGLNYEQYF
TRBJ1-6 | NA | TRBV27 | NA | TGTGCCAGCAGTATCAGGGACTATAATTCACCCCTCCACTTT | CASSIRDYNSPLHF
TRBJ2-1 | NA | TRBV10-1 | TRBD2 | TGCGCCAGCAGTGAGCTGGGACTAGCGGACAATGAGCAGTTCTTC | CASSELGLADNEQFF
TRBJ1-2 | once | TRBV19 | TRBD1 | TGTGCCAGTAGCCCGGGACAGGGAGGCTATGGCTACACCTTC | CASSPGQGGYGYTF
TRBJ1-1 | NA | TRBV4-1 | TRBD1 | TGCGCCAGCAGCCAGGAGTACAGGGGGGAGAGACGGAACACTGAAGCTTTCTTT | CASSQEYRGERRNTEAFF
TRBJ2-6 | many | TRBV28 | NA | TGTGCCAGCAGTGTGGGAGACATAGCTGGGGCCAACGTCCTGACTTTC | CASSVGDIAGANVLTF
TRBJ2-7 | NA | TRBV28 | TRBD2 | TGTGCCAGCAGTGAGACTAGCGGGAGGCCCTACGAGCAGTACTTC | CASSETSGRPYEQYF
TRBJ2-1 | once | TRBV24-1 | TRBD2 | TGTGCCACCAGTGACGTGGGAGGGCCATTCAATGAGCAGTTCTTC | CATSDVGGPFNEQFF
TRBJ2-7 | NA | TRBV6-5 | NA | TGTGCCAGCAGTTACTCCCGGGGGGCGGGGGAGCAGTACTTC | CASSYSRGAGEQYF
TRBJ2-1 | NA | TRBV7-9 | NA | TGTGCCAGCACCCTCCCGTCTAGCAATGAGCAGTTCTTC | CASTLPSSNEQFF
TRBJ2-7 | NA | TRBV18 | TRBD1 | TGTGCCAGCTCACCACTGATTGGACAGGGGGCCTACGAGCAGTACTTC | CASSPLIGQGAYEQYF
TRBJ2-5 | few | TRBV7-2 | TRBD2 | TGTGCCAGCAGCTCCGTAGCGGGAGGGGGGGAGACCCAGTACTTC | CASSSVAGGGETQYF
TRBJ1-5 | once | TRBV7-8 | TRBD1 | TGTGCCAGCAGCTTATCATCGGACAGGGGACATCGACAGCCCCAGCATTTT | CASSLSSDRGHRQPQHF
TRBJ1-1 | NA | TRBV6-5 | NA | TGTGCCAGCAGTTACTCGCGGCAGACTGAAGCTTTCTTT | CASSYSRQTEAFF
TRBJ2-7 | NA | TRBV29-1 | TRBD2 | TGCAGCGTTGAAGATCGGGAGGGACTATCCTACGAGCAGTACTTC | CSVEDREGLSYEQYF
TRBJ1-2 | NA | TRBV13 | TRBD1 | TGTGCCAGCAGCTTTCCGGGACAGGGGGCCTATGGCTACACCTTC | CASSFPGQGAYGYTF
TRBJ1-1 | NA | TRBV27 | TRBD1 | TGTGCCAGCAGTCCGCGGACAGGGGTAATGAACACTGAAGCTTTCTTT | CASSPRTGVMNTEAFF
TRBJ2-3 | NA | TRBV7-9 | NA | TGTGCCAGCAGCTCGGATACGCAGTATTTT | CASSSDTQYF
TRBJ2-2 | NA | TRBV3-1/TRBV3-2 | NA | TGTGCCAGCTCCGCCTTGGAGCAGGGAGGCACCGGGGAGCTGTTTTTT | CASSALEQGGTGELFF
TRBJ2-7 | NA | TRBV5-1 | TRBD1 | TGCGCCAGCAGCGTAGGGTCCACAGGGGACCACGAGCAGTACTTC | CASSVGSTGDHEQYF
TRBJ2-2 | NA | TRBV3-1/TRBV3-2 | NA | TGTGCCAGCAGCTACCCCGGGACTCCCTTTAAGTCCGGGGAGCTGTTTTTT | CASSYPGTPFKSGELFF
TRBJ2-7 | NA | TRBV7-2 | TRBD2 | TGTGCCAGCAGCTTCCCGGGGGGGGCGTACGAGCAGTACTTC | CASSFPGGAYEQYF